This T cell receptor (beta chain) was captured in a study of cytomegalovirus exposure and HLA in healthy donors. This clone occurred a few times. Its target is not known. CDR1 and CDR2 (germline): KGHSH, LQKENI. V shed 5 bases and J shed 7 bases, with 21 bases lying between them. This CDR3 comprises 15 residues. The PCR used 60 Vbeta and 13 Jbeta primers. Authors' data handling: Among the unique TCR beta chains that a later analysis counted, roughly 80 million in all, 10 million to 11 million were shared. Sequencing was performed with immunoSEQ multiplex PCR; in TCRdb, only in-frame clones are kept and a portion is missing. The V and J calls and clone size were taken over from that table, and D and trimming were inferred from the DNA. The sample includes tens of thousands of clones, around 75% of them seen just once. General study findings and limits: There were a few CMV-associated chains whose specificity for CMV antigens was confirmed in vitro.

The specimen was PBMCs. This clonotype originated in a man between 60 and 75 years old in good health and CMV-seropositive. The gene calls are TRBV18 and TRBJ2-7, with D possibly TRBD1 on 6 matching bases. The CDR3 DNA sequence: TGTGCCAGCTCATCTAATCAAGACAACAGGGTTGAGCAGTACTTC. It codes for CASSSNQDNRVEQYF.